This note documents a single T cell receptor beta chain sequence. The data were taken from a study of cytomegalovirus exposure and HLA in healthy donors. V was clipped by 5 bases and J by 7 bases, with 14 bases between them. Germline V CDR1 and CDR2: SGHNT, YENEEA. There are 13 residues in the CDR3. The PCR ran on 60 Vbeta and 13 Jbeta primers. TCRdb's copy holds only in-frame clones and misses some; the assay was immunoSEQ multiplex PCR. The sample includes 140,000 to 150,000 clones, about two thirds of them seen just once. This TCR was recovered from a woman aged 18 to 35 in good health and CMV-seronegative. This sequence joins TRBV11-3 and TRBJ1-2, with D possibly matching TRBD1 (6 bases). Sequenced input: PBMCs. As DNA, the CDR3 is TGTGCCAGCAGCGCAAACCCAGGGGCTGGCTACACCTTC. This codes for CASSANPGAGYTF. Full variable domain (outside the CDR3, taken from reference TRBV11-3 and TRBJ1-2): EAGVVQSPRYKIIEKKQPVAFWCNPISGHNTLYWYLQNLGQGPELLIRYENEEAVDDSQLPKDRFSAERLKGVDSTLKIQPAELGDSAVYLCASSANPGAGYTFGSGTRLTVV.